This T cell receptor beta chain was sequenced in a study of shared clonotypes between healthy human individuals. The donors, healthy adults who were HIV-negative, had experienced no recent acute infections or vaccinations. The CDR3 loop spans 13 amino acids. Per the germline V gene, CDR1 is SEHNR and CDR2 is FQNEAQ (reference sequence). Between the trimmed V and J ends, which lost 7 bases and 4 bases, there was a span of 8 bases. Study-wide findings and caveats: What limited the represented genetic and exposure-history diversity was the small number of donors. Rarefaction exposed incomplete sorted-subset sequencing despite large depth.

A word on this clone: Antigen specificity is unknown. Other DNA sequences in the same sample also yield this CDR3.

Authors' data handling: ImmunoSEQ output lacked quality scores and full-length reads, limiting matched filtering. Generated by immunoSEQ multiplex PCR, the TCRdb table keeps only in-frame clones and is missing some. That table furnishes V, J and clone size, whereas the DNA furnished D and trimming. The repertoire has 2 million to 2.5 million clones, roughly 90% of them found once; the top ten carry approximately 0.4%. This TCR was recovered from a man aged 18 to 35 in good health. Some clones in this sample may be carry-over from other donors' samples. The chain uses TRBV7-9 and TRBJ2-6; no clear D. Sequenced sample: naive CD4+ T cells from PBMCs. The subset: CD45RA+ positively selected. CDR3 in DNA: TGTGCCAGCAACCCCTCCGGGGCCAACGTCCTGACTTTC. As protein: CASNPSGANVLTF.